The sequence of this T cell receptor (beta chain) was determined in a study of cytomegalovirus exposure and HLA in healthy donors. Findings of the study overall: The number of N-insertions in an Asian-associated ancestry cluster was reportedly below the 666-donor mean in a later analysis.

The primer mix had 60 Vbeta and 13 Jbeta primers. Produced via immunoSEQ multiplex PCR; TCRdb's table is partial and in-frame only. The data show 93,000 or so clones, with roughly 66% seen just once and less than 3.5% held by the top ten. The table lists this clone with a few counts. What it binds is unknown. Germline CDR1 LNHDA, CDR2 SQIVND (reference sequence). This CDR3 comprises 16 residues. Germline trimming cut 3 bases from V and 1 base from J; bases unmatched to any gene: 6. The specimen was PBMCs. The origin of this receptor is a woman aged 45-60 years in good health and CMV-seronegative. The V gene is TRBV19, the J gene TRBJ1-5, with 7 bases fitting TRBD1. The CDR3 region has the DNA TGTGCCAGTAGTATGCTAGGCAGGGGGAGCAATCAGCCCCAGCATTTT. As protein: CASSMLGRGSNQPQHF.